Shown below are 32 T cell receptor beta chains from a single sample sequenced in a study of brain T cells in children with intractable seizures. Time point meaning: blood from clinic visit 5 months post-surgery; TSC patient then seizure free. Some clones are missing from TCRdb's copy, which holds only in-frame ones; the method was immunoSEQ multiplex PCR. The sample holds about 350,000 clones, roughly 92% seen once. The sequencing here drew on peripheral blood, taken 5 to 6 months after surgery. These receptor sequences come from a boy in the first two years of life with tuberous sclerosis and intractable seizures.

The rearrangement joins TRBV12-5 to TRBJ2-3, with 8 bases identical to TRBD1. The ends lost 3 bases at V and 0 bases at J; junction bases unmatched: 5. The CDR3 covers 16 residues. Germline-derived CDR1 and CDR2 are LGHNT and FRNRAP. The CDR3 here is CASGLGQGGSTDTQYF. CDR3 nucleotide sequence: TGTGCTAGTGGTTTAGGACAGGGCGGAAGCACAGATACGCAGTATTTT.

The V call is TRBV11-3, the J call TRBJ2-1; TRBD2 might be the D (6 bases). Germline CDR1 and CDR2: SGHNT and YENEEA. The ends were cut back, 2 bases at V and 3 bases at J, with 11 bases in the middle. The CDR3 extends over 15 amino acids. The CDR3 DNA sequence: TGTGCCAGCAGCTTAAGTGTGGGAGGCTACAATGAGCAGTTCTTC. Encoded protein: CASSLSVGGYNEQFF.

The rearrangement links TRBV15 to TRBJ2-3; D possibly uses TRBD1 or TRBD2 (5 bases each). The CDR3 consists of 18 residues. Germline CDR1 LNHNV, CDR2 YYDKDF (reference sequence). V gave up 0 bases and J gave up 8 bases, with 24 bases separating them. CDR3 nucleotide sequence: TGTGCCACCAGCAGAGAAGGTGGGAGAACAGGCCCGGGGCGTACGCAGTATTTT. Its protein product is CATSREGGRTGPGRTQYF.

This sequence joins TRBV25-1 and TRBJ1-5; tentative D call: TRBD1 (5 bases). This CDR3 comprises 15 residues. Germline V gene data show CDR1 as MGHDK and CDR2 as SYGVNS. Trimming shortened V by 3 bases and J by 2 bases, and 11 bases separated the two germline ends. The CDR3 loop is CASSESTAGNQPQHF. In nucleotides, the CDR3 is TGTGCCAGCAGTGAGTCGACAGCAGGCAATCAGCCCCAGCATTTT.

This clone was counted once. This chain connects TRBV7-3 to TRBJ2-3; 7 nucleotides line up with TRBD1. The CDR3 extends over 13 amino acids. After removal of 5 bases from V and 5 bases from J, the junction contained 4 bases not matched to a gene. Germline CDR1 SGHTA, CDR2 FQGTGA. The CDR3 region is CASSLTGKDTQYF. CDR3 coding DNA: TGTGCCAGCAGCCTGACAGGGAAAGATACGCAGTATTTT.

This clone was detected once. The V gene is TRBV12-3 or TRBV12-4, the J gene TRBJ1-1; D perhaps matches TRBD1 (5 bases). CDR3 size: 13 residues. The V end was cut by 6 bases, the J end by 0 bases, with 8 bases between. The CDR3 DNA reads as TGTGCCAGCAGGGGGGTAATGAACACTGAAGCTTTCTTT. As protein: CASRGVMNTEAFF.

V usage is TRBV7-9 and J usage is TRBJ2-3; D possibly uses TRBD1 or TRBD2 (7 bases each). Per the germline V gene, CDR1 is SEHNR and CDR2 is FQNEAQ (reference sequence). This CDR3 region has 13 residues. V was clipped by 5 bases and J by 6 bases, with 12 bases between them. Here the CDR3 reads CASSQGGSDTQYF. CDR3 nucleotide sequence: TGTGCCAGCAGCCAGGGGGGGTCGGATACGCAGTATTTT.

The V and J genes are TRBV6-5 and TRBJ1-5; D ambiguous. The CDR3 spans 14 residues. The germline CDR1 and CDR2 sequences are MNHEY and SVGAGI. V lost 2 bases, J lost 7 bases, and 12 bases lay in between. The CDR3, as DNA: TGTGCCAGCAGTTACAAAGGGATTGGCCAGCCCCAGCATTTT. Translation gives CASSYKGIGQPQHF.

V gene TRBV7-2 combines with J gene TRBJ2-5, with TRBD2 matching 7 bases. The V gene end was trimmed by 5 bases and the J gene end by 5 bases; junction bases not matched to a gene: 5. This CDR3 spans 13 amino acids. Germline values: CDR1 SGHTA, CDR2 FQGNSA. The CDR3 nucleotides read TGTGCCAGCAGCGTAAGCGGGGTGGAGACCCAGTACTTC. This encodes CASSVSGVETQYF.

V and J are TRBV5-6 and TRBJ2-5; TRBD2 agrees at 13 bases. CDR1 is SGHDT and CDR2 is YYEEEE in the germline V gene. V lost 2 bases and J lost 4; bases outside the gene matches: 5. The CDR3 has 16 residues. The CDR3 nucleotides read TGTGCCAGCAGCTTACTAGCGGGAGGGCCTCTAGAGACCCAGTACTTC. Protein: CASSLLAGGPLETQYF. Full variable domain (outside the CDR3, taken from reference TRBV5-6 and TRBJ2-5): DAGVTQSPTHLIKTRGQQVTLRCSPKSGHDTVSWYQQALGQGPQFIFQYYEEEERQRGNFPDRFSGHQFPNYSSELNVNALLLGDSALYLCASSLLAGGPLETQYFGPGTRLLVL.

This clone was detected a few times. V gene TRBV29-1 combines with J gene TRBJ2-2; TRBD2 aligns across 8 bases. J lost 3 bases, V lost 4 bases, and 13 bases had no gene match. Germline values: CDR1 SQVTM, CDR2 ANQGSEA. The CDR3 runs 17 residues. The CDR3 spells CSVAISGTDLDTGELFF. The DNA for the CDR3 is TGCAGCGTTGCTATTAGCGGGACCGATTTGGACACCGGGGAGCTGTTTTTT.

The chain combines TRBV1 with TRBJ2-1; the table's D call, TRBD2, has no DNA check behind it. TRBV1 is a documented pseudogene. The CDR3 is made up of 13 amino acids. CDR3 sequence reads: CTSSQVFHNEQFF. CDR3 coding DNA: TGCACCAGCAGCCAAGTCTTCCACAATGAGCAGTTCTTC.

The genes are TRBV7-9 and TRBJ1-1; D possibly corresponds to TRBD1 (5 bases). Trimming pared 0 bases from V and 4 bases from J, leaving 12 bases between. The CDR3 totals 15 residues. Germline values: CDR1 SEHNR, CDR2 FQNEAQ (reference sequence). CDR3 region: CASSLASGGSTEAFF. The CDR3 DNA reads as TGTGCCAGCAGCTTAGCGTCGGGGGGAAGCACTGAAGCTTTCTTT.

This chain connects TRBV18 to TRBJ1-3; the D is unclear. The germline V gene encodes CDR1 KGHSH and CDR2 LQKENI. Trimming removed 6 bases from V and 0 bases from J, with 18 bases in between. This CDR3 has 17 amino acids. The CDR3 spells CASSLSFDTISGNTIYF. CDR3 sequence (DNA): TGTGCCAGCTCCCTGTCCTTCGACACCATCTCTGGAAACACCATATATTTT.

The sample holds one count of this clone. V and J are TRBV13 and TRBJ1-2; D is undetermined. V lost 5 bases, J lost 3 bases, and 13 bases lay in between. Germline CDR1 reads PRHDT; CDR2 reads FYEKMQ (reference sequence). CDR3 length: 14 amino acids. This CDR3 is CASSIDQADYGYTF. CDR3 coding DNA: TGTGCCAGCAGCATAGATCAGGCTGACTATGGCTACACCTTC.

The J gene is TRBJ2-5, the V gene TRBV4-1; D gene uncertain. The V end was cut by 6 bases, the J end by 4 bases, with 30 bases between. Per germline, CDR1 MGHRA and CDR2 YSYEKL. The CDR3 spans 19 residues. CDR3 residues: CASRAEPDVAVGVPETQYF. In DNA, the CDR3 is TGCGCCAGCAGGGCCGAGCCCGATGTGGCGGTTGGAGTTCCAGAGACCCAGTACTTC.

This chain links TRBV27 with TRBJ1-2, with 9 bases matching TRBD1. Germline V gives CDR1 MNHEY, CDR2 SMNVEV (reference sequence). The junction had 14 bases not matched to a gene; V was cut back by 6 bases and J by 0 bases. The CDR3 is 18 residues long. CDR3 residues: CASSRTTGGSATNYGYTF. Written as DNA, the CDR3 is TGTGCCAGCAGCCGAACGACAGGGGGATCTGCTACTAACTATGGCTACACCTTC.

J is TRBJ1-1 and V is TRBV6-5, with D maybe TRBD1 (5 bases). Per the germline V gene, CDR1 is MNHEY and CDR2 is SVGAGI. The CDR3 length is 14 residues. V dropped 7 bases and J dropped 0 bases, with 12 bases sitting between them. The CDR3 loop reads CASKPGTVNTEAFF. The DNA for the CDR3 is TGTGCCAGCAAACCGGGGACGGTGAACACTGAAGCTTTCTTT.

This clone appeared a single time. DNA for the CDR3: TGTGCCAGTGCCGCGCGGGCGGGCTCCTACAATGAGCAGTTCTTC. Amino acids: CASAARAGSYNEQFF. This chain joins TRBV19 and TRBJ2-1, with D tentatively TRBD2 (5 bases). The CDR3 loop spans 15 amino acids. CDR1 and CDR2 from the germline V gene are LNHDA and SQIVND (reference sequence). V was pared by 8 bases and J by 0 bases, with 14 bases between.

The CDR3 reads CASRLDSETGNTIYF. Written as DNA, the CDR3 is TGTGCCAGTAGGTTAGACAGCGAAACTGGAAACACCATATATTTT. The rearrangement uses TRBV19 and TRBJ1-3; possibly TRBD1 for D (5 bases). V dropped 6 bases and J dropped 2 bases, with 14 bases sitting between them. The CDR3 is 15 amino acids. Germline V gene lookup returns CDR1 LNHDA and CDR2 SQIVND (reference sequence).

The gene calls are TRBV5-1 and TRBJ1-5, with 9 bases lining up with TRBD1. The V and J ends lost 5 bases and 6 bases, in that order; junction bases with no gene match: 9. The CDR3 has 15 residues. Per the germline V gene, CDR1 is SGHRS and CDR2 is YFSETQ. The CDR3 loop is CASRPGQGKSQPQHF. In DNA, the CDR3 is TGCGCCAGCAGACCGGGACAGGGAAAGAGTCAGCCCCAGCATTTT. Looking up the rest from reference TRBV5-1 and TRBJ1-5 gives the full variable domain: KAGVTQTPRYLIKTRGQQVTLSCSPISGHRSVSWYQQTPGQGLQFLFEYFSETQRNKGNFPGRFSGRQFSNSRSEMNVSTLELGDSALYLCASRPGQGKSQPQHFGDGTRLSIL.

The V and J genes are TRBV6-5 and TRBJ2-7, with 13 positions matching TRBD2. V lost 6 bases to trimming and J lost 5 bases; unmatched junction nucleotides: 4. CDR1 and CDR2 from the germline V gene are MNHEY and SVGAGI. The CDR3 contains 14 residues. CDR3 loop: CASSGLAGEDEQYF. The CDR3 nucleotides are TGTGCCAGCAGCGGACTAGCGGGAGAAGACGAGCAGTACTTC.

This rearrangement joins TRBV25-1 to TRBJ2-1; tentative D call: TRBD1 (6 bases). CDR1 and CDR2 from the germline V gene are MGHDK and SYGVNS. This CDR3 contains 14 residues. The V end lost 6 bases, the J end lost 3 bases, and 12 bases lay between the germline ends. The DNA of the CDR3 is TGTGCCAGCAGCCGACAGGAGCACTACAATGAGCAGTTCTTC. Amino acid sequence: CASSRQEHYNEQFF.

This sequence joins TRBV24-1 and TRBJ2-2, with D perhaps TRBD1 or TRBD2 (5 bases each). The CDR3 has 13 amino acids. The ends were cut back, 4 bases at V and 4 bases at J, with 6 bases in the middle. Germline V gives CDR1 KGHDR, CDR2 SFDVKD. CDR3 amino acids: CATSDGATGELFF. The CDR3 coding sequence is TGTGCCACCAGTGACGGGGCCACCGGGGAGCTGTTTTTT.

The chain uses TRBV19 and TRBJ2-3; tentative D call: TRBD2 (6 bases). CDR1 and CDR2 from the germline V gene are LNHDA and SQIVND (reference sequence). V lost 8 bases and J lost 0, with 9 bases in between. This CDR3 is 13 amino acids long. The CDR3 loop reads CASLGGSTDTQYF. The CDR3 DNA reads TGTGCCAGTCTCGGAGGGAGCACAGATACGCAGTATTTT.

This sequence joins TRBV3-1 (or the pseudogene TRBV3-2) and TRBJ2-2; D not resolved. The CDR3 extends over 15 amino acids. V gave up 1 base and J gave up 5 bases, with 11 bases separating them. CDR1 and CDR2 (germline): LGHDT, YNNKEL (reference sequence). The CDR3 region is CASSQVRTVTGELFF. The CDR3 nucleotides are TGTGCCAGCAGCCAAGTAAGAACAGTTACCGGGGAGCTGTTTTTT.

V and J are TRBV11-2 and TRBJ2-1; unclear D gene. The length of the CDR3 is 14 residues. In germline, CDR1 is SGHAT, CDR2 FQNNGV. V was cut by 5 bases and J by 6 bases, with 14 bases left in between. The CDR3 DNA is TGTGCCAGCAGCCCAAACCGACGGGTCAATGAGCAGTTCTTC. As protein: CASSPNRRVNEQFF.

The chain employs TRBV5-1 and TRBJ1-1; D gene ambiguous. The CDR3 totals 13 residues. V was cut by 3 bases and J by 1 base, with 7 bases left in between. The germline gives CDR1 SGHRS, CDR2 YFSETQ. The CDR3 loop reads CASSSDPNTEAFF. The CDR3 region has the DNA TGCGCCAGCAGCTCCGATCCGAACACTGAAGCTTTCTTT.

The genes are TRBV6-5 and TRBJ2-1, with 11 bases fitting TRBD2. The germline V gene has CDR1 MNHEY and CDR2 SVGAGI. Losses at the gene ends were 7 bases for V and 9 bases for J; bases not matched to a gene: 8. This CDR3 is built from 14 residues. CDR3 in amino acids: CASNGLAGGREQFF. CDR3 DNA: TGTGCCAGCAATGGCTTAGCGGGGGGGCGTGAGCAGTTCTTC.

The chain recombines TRBV14 with TRBJ2-1, with TRBD2 matching 14 bases. The ends lost 0 bases at V and 5 bases at J; junction bases unmatched: 12. There are 20 residues in the CDR3. The V gene's germline CDR1 is SGHDN and CDR2 FVKESK. CDR3 region: CASSQENWRTSGRSNNEQFF. The CDR3 nucleotides read TGTGCCAGCAGCCAAGAAAATTGGAGGACTAGCGGGAGGAGCAACAATGAGCAGTTCTTC.

CDR3 protein: CASSLSGGVNEQFF. The CDR3 DNA reads as TGTGCCAGCAGCTTAAGCGGGGGGGTCAATGAGCAGTTCTTC. This chain joins TRBV7-3 and TRBJ2-1; 9 nucleotides align to TRBD2. The CDR3 spans 14 residues. CDR1 SGHTA and CDR2 FQGTGA come from the germline V gene. Trimming took 1 base from V and 6 from J; bases not matched to a gene: 1.

This clone was seen once. CDR3 in amino acids: CASSFTGTTYEQYF. As DNA, the CDR3 is TGTGCCAGCAGTTTCACCGGGACAACTTACGAGCAGTACTTC. This chain links TRBV27 with TRBJ2-7; maybe TRBD1 (6 bases). Germline CDR1 is MNHEY and CDR2 is SMNVEV (reference sequence). V was trimmed by 3 bases and J by 4 bases, leaving 13 bases between them. This CDR3 is 14 amino acids long.